The next 21 T cell receptor beta chains were all read from a single sample in a study of T cell changes during pregnancy in multiple sclerosis. TCRdb's table, derived via immunoSEQ multiplex PCR, lists solely in-frame clones and lacks some. The data contain under 50,000 clones, over 75% of them seen just once; the ten biggest clones take up over 4%. The starting material was CD8+ T cells from peripheral blood mononuclear cells, obtained in the first trimester of pregnancy. The receptors stem from a female donor with multiple sclerosis, enrolled in a pregnancy study.

The chain uses TRBV7-2 and TRBJ1-1; 10 nucleotides agree with TRBD1. The germline V gene has CDR1 SGHTA and CDR2 FQGNSA. The V gene end was trimmed by 0 bases and the J gene end by 10 bases; junction bases not matched to a gene: 8. CDR3 length: 15 amino acids. CDR3 region: CASSLAGQGDLVAFF. DNA of the CDR3: TGTGCCAGCAGCTTAGCCGGACAGGGGGACTTGGTAGCTTTCTTT.

The chain links TRBV7-3 to TRBJ2-7; 9 bases agree with TRBD2. V lost 4 bases to trimming and J lost 5 bases; unmatched junction nucleotides: 6. Germline CDR1 is SGHTA and CDR2 is FQGTGA. The CDR3 totals 14 residues. CDR3 region: CASSSRTSGHEQYF. CDR3 in DNA: TGTGCCAGCAGCTCAAGAACTAGCGGGCACGAGCAGTACTTC. Looking up the rest from reference TRBV7-3 and TRBJ2-7 gives the full variable domain: GAGVSQTPSNKVTEKGKYVELRCDPISGHTALYWYRQSLGQGPEFLIYFQGTGAADDSGLPNDRFFAVRPEGSVSTLKIQRTERGDSAVYLCASSSRTSGHEQYFGPGTRLTVT.

This chain links TRBV7-3 with TRBJ2-1, with D perhaps TRBD2 (5 bases). Germline-derived CDR1 and CDR2 are SGHTA and FQGTGA. The CDR3 covers 16 residues. V was clipped by 1 base and J by 4 bases, with 14 bases between them. CDR3 DNA sequence: TGTGCCAGCAGCTTAAGCGAGGGCTCGGGTTACAATGAGCAGTTCTTC. Translation gives CASSLSEGSGYNEQFF.

The chain combines TRBV13 with TRBJ2-5; D not certain. Germline V CDR1 and CDR2: PRHDT, FYEKMQ (reference sequence). V lost 5 bases and J lost 7, with 14 bases in between. The CDR3 contains 13 residues. CDR3 residues: CASSPRSPRTQYF. The CDR3, as DNA: TGTGCCAGCAGCCCCCGGTCTCCACGGACCCAGTACTTC. The full variable domain, its missing parts supplied by reference TRBV13 and TRBJ2-5, is AAGVIQSPRHLIKEKRETATLKCYPIPRHDTVYWYQQGPGQDPQFLISFYEKMQSDKGSIPDRFSAQQFSDYHSELNMSSLELGDSALYFCASSPRSPRTQYFGPGTRLLVL.

The rearrangement links TRBV5-5 to TRBJ1-1; the match to TRBD1 covers 9 bases. The CDR3 covers 14 residues. Germline values: CDR1 SGHKS, CDR2 YYEKEE (reference sequence). V gave up 5 bases and J gave up 7 bases; unmatched junction bases: 9. CDR3 DNA: TGTGCCAGCAGGGAGAACACAGGGGGCAATGAAGCTTTCTTT. It encodes CASRENTGGNEAFF.

The chain employs TRBV10-3 and TRBJ1-5; TRBD1 is a possible D gene (5 bases). The CDR3 is 13 amino acids. V lost 4 bases and J 1 base, leaving 5 bases between the germline ends. The germline V gene has CDR1 ENHRY and CDR2 SYGVKD. The CDR3 loop is CAISGGSNQPQHF. CDR3 bases: TGTGCCATCAGTGGGGGCAGCAATCAGCCCCAGCATTTT.

The rearrangement uses TRBV4-3 and TRBJ1-2; 7 bases match TRBD1. Germline V gene lookup returns CDR1 LGHNA and CDR2 YSLEER. Trimming cost V 2 bases and J 4 bases; bases outside gene matches: 4. The length of the CDR3 is 14 residues. DNA of the CDR3: TGCGCCAGCAGCCAATACCAGGGGGTCTATGGCTACACCTTC. Amino acids: CASSQYQGVYGYTF.

This clone showed up just once. The chain joins TRBV6-1 to TRBJ1-4, with D possibly TRBD1 on 6 matching bases. The ends were cut back, 5 bases at V and 7 bases at J, with 11 bases in the middle. From germline, CDR1 is MNHNS and CDR2 SASEGT. CDR3 length equals 13 residues. The CDR3 nucleotides read TGTGCCAGCAGTAAGGGGGAAACTGAAAAACTGTTTTTT. It translates to CASSKGETEKLFF.

CDR3 nucleotides: TGTGCCAGCAGCGCGTTACAGGGGGTTGACGGGGAGCTGTTTTTT. Its translation is CASSALQGVDGELFF. This rearrangement joins TRBV21-1 to TRBJ2-2; whether TRBD1, the table's D call, matches the DNA was not checked. TRBV21-1 is a pseudogene locus. This CDR3 contains 15 residues.

Within the sample, this clone is large. The genes are TRBV6-4 and TRBJ2-1, with TRBD2 matching over 10 bases. The V gene's germline CDR1 is MRHNA and CDR2 SNTAGT. J lost 6 bases, V lost 2 bases, and 4 bases had no gene match. The CDR3 length is 15 residues. This CDR3 is CASSDSGGASNEQFF. CDR3 bases: TGTGCCAGCAGTGACAGCGGGGGGGCAAGCAATGAGCAGTTCTTC.

This sequence joins TRBV5-4 and TRBJ2-7, with 7 positions matching TRBD1. From germline, CDR1 is SGHNT and CDR2 YYREEE (reference sequence). V trimming: 4 bases; J trimming: 3 bases; junction bases outside the gene matches: 4. This CDR3 region has 13 residues. CDR3 protein: CASSPGQDYEQYF. For the CDR3, the DNA is TGTGCCAGCAGCCCTGGACAGGACTACGAGCAGTACTTC.

In this sample, this clone turned up a few times. A far larger clone differs by one base, so this is likely a read error. V usage is TRBV6-4 and J usage is TRBJ2-2; TRBD1 matches at 7 bases. The CDR3 length is 14 residues. Trimming cost V 6 bases and J 3 bases; bases outside gene matches: 4. Germline lookup yields CDR1 MRHNA and CDR2 SNTAGT. As DNA, the CDR3 is TGTGCCAGCAGGGGAGACAGGGACACCGGGGAGCTGTTTTTT. It is translated as CASRGDRDTGELFF.

The chain is built from TRBV15 and TRBJ2-7; D is uncertain. Trimming removed 6 bases at V and 3 bases at J, with 12 bases between. Germline-derived CDR1 and CDR2 are LNHNV and YYDKDF (reference sequence). This CDR3 is 13 amino acids long. CDR3 coding DNA: TGTGCCACCAGTAGTGAAAGATTCTACGAGCAGTACTTC. Protein: CATSSERFYEQYF.

J is TRBJ2-4 and V is TRBV19; 8 bases map to TRBD1. There are 14 residues in the CDR3. The germline V gene encodes CDR1 LNHDA and CDR2 SQIVND (reference sequence). Trimming cost V 3 bases and J 6 bases; bases outside gene matches: 4. The CDR3 DNA follows: TGTGCCAGTAGTATCGGACAGGGAGCAAACATTCAGTACTTC. This gives the protein CASSIGQGANIQYF.

The chain couples TRBV7-3 to TRBJ2-2; D gene ambiguous. The CDR3 covers 12 residues. V was cut by 5 bases and J by 6 bases, with 7 bases left in between. CDR1 SGHTA and CDR2 FQGTGA come from the germline V gene. DNA for the CDR3: TGTGCCAGCAGCGACGCGGCCGGGGAGCTGTTTTTT. The encoded protein is CASSDAAGELFF.

This CDR3 reads CSVEMDSTNTGELFF. CDR3 DNA: TGCAGCGTTGAAATGGACAGCACGAACACCGGGGAGCTGTTTTTT. The chain is built from TRBV29-1 and TRBJ2-2; the D gene is possibly TRBD1 (6 bases). V was pared by 2 bases and J by 0 bases, with 10 bases between. Germline assignment: CDR1 SQVTM and CDR2 ANQGSEA. This CDR3 comprises 15 residues.

There are a few counts of this clone. The rearrangement joins TRBV29-1 to TRBJ1-2, with a tentative D call TRBD1 (6 bases). Germline-derived CDR1 and CDR2 are SQVTM and ANQGSEA. Trimming removed 6 bases from V and 2 bases from J, with 10 bases in between. The CDR3 spans 12 residues. CDR3 region: CSVTGSNYGYTF. The CDR3 bases are TGCAGCGTCACAGGGTCAAACTATGGCTACACCTTC.

V usage is TRBV25-1 and J usage is TRBJ1-2; D remains unclear. There are 13 residues in the CDR3. Germline assignment: CDR1 MGHDK and CDR2 SYGVNS. V was pared by 1 base and J by 8 bases, with 11 bases between. CDR3 DNA: TGTGCCAGCAGTGAATTCCGGGATGGAGGCTACACCTTC. Translating it yields CASSEFRDGGYTF.

This chain uses TRBV2 with TRBJ2-7; TRBD2 matches 10 bases. The V gene end was trimmed by 0 bases and the J gene end by 9 bases; junction bases not matched to a gene: 14. The CDR3 consists of 17 residues. Germline lookup yields CDR1 SNHLY and CDR2 FYNNEI. CDR3 in DNA: TGTGCCAGCAGTGAAGCGGTGGTGCGGCTAGCGGGGGAAGGGCAGTACTTC. Its translation is CASSEAVVRLAGEGQYF.

The chain has TRBV4-1 and TRBJ1-4, with a weak D call TRBD1 (5 bases). There are 15 residues in the CDR3. From germline, CDR1 is MGHRA and CDR2 YSYEKL. V was trimmed by 5 bases and J by 1 base, leaving 11 bases between them. The CDR3 sequence: CASSAGVRTNEKLFF. The CDR3 bases are TGCGCCAGCAGCGCGGGGGTTAGAACTAATGAAAAACTGTTTTTT.

This clone was detected only once. This chain links TRBV13 with TRBJ1-2, with TRBD1 matching over 7 bases. The CDR3 is 16 amino acids. The germline V gene encodes CDR1 PRHDT and CDR2 FYEKMQ (reference sequence). The V gene end was trimmed by 3 bases and the J gene end by 5 bases; junction bases not matched to a gene: 12. As DNA, the CDR3 is TGTGCCAGCAGCTTCGCCGGGACAGAAGGGTTATATGGCTACACCTTC. Translated, it gives CASSFAGTEGLYGYTF.